This note documents a single T cell receptor beta chain sequence. Antigen: not known. Germline CDR1 reads MDHEN; CDR2 reads SYDVKM. This CDR3 has 14 residues. The V and J ends lost 5 bases and 3 bases respectively, with 14 bases between them. Some clones are missing from TCRdb's copy, which holds only in-frame ones; the method was immunoSEQ multiplex PCR. Among roughly 49,000 clones, 80% to 90% were seen once, and the ten largest hold more than 1.5%. The data belong to a study of OX40 agonist ivuxolimab in advanced cancers. Study-level background: Dose-escalation patients suffered from hepatocellular carcinoma, melanoma, renal cell or head and neck cancer. The dose-escalation cohort was about 83% male, with a mean age of approximately 61 years, ranging about 23 to 79.

Whole-study results and caveats: Not determined was the antigen specificity of the expanded peripheral T cells.

V usage is TRBV28 and J usage is TRBJ2-7, with a weak D call TRBD2 (5 bases). The input for sequencing was CD4+ or CD8+ T cells sorted from blood, taken in a trial of the OX40 agonist ivuxolimab. This sequence originates from an adult with an advanced solid tumor such as melanoma, head and neck, liver or kidney cancer. As DNA, the CDR3 is TGTGCCAGCAGTCCCTCGGGGAGAGGCTACGAGCAGTACTTC. This translates into CASSPSGRGYEQYF.